This T cell receptor beta chain was recorded in a study of T-cell memory formation after mild COVID-19. Findings and limits, study-wide: Clones shrinking between day 15 and 85 showed a balanced CD4/CD8 split, and those that grew later tilted toward CD4+. Pre-infection memory showed some responding clones, and this suggested that cross-reactive memory joined.

Using constant-segment primers, 5'RACE produced TCR alpha and TCR beta cDNA libraries carrying sample barcodes and UMIs. Via MiXCR, TCRdb re-called the 5' RACE reads, giving one row per CDR3 protein. The table has 150,000 or so distinct CDR3 sequences, around 10% seen once. The table lists this clonotype with a few counts. Antigen specificity is unknown. The CDR3 loop spans 15 amino acids. V was trimmed by 1 base and J by 2 bases, leaving 12 bases between them. CDR1 and CDR2 (germline): SGHVS, FNYEAQ. The V and J genes are TRBV7-6 and TRBJ2-7, with D possibly matching TRBD2 (6 bases). The receptor comes from a man aged 18 to 30 who had mild COVID-19 (a few samples of this study predate the infection). Cell type and time point are not known. The sequencing input was PBMCs or a T cell subset sorted from them (not recorded which). The CDR3 here is CASSLGGAIPYEQYF. The CDR3 nucleotides are TGTGCCAGCAGCTTAGGCGGGGCCATACCCTACGAGCAGTACTTC.